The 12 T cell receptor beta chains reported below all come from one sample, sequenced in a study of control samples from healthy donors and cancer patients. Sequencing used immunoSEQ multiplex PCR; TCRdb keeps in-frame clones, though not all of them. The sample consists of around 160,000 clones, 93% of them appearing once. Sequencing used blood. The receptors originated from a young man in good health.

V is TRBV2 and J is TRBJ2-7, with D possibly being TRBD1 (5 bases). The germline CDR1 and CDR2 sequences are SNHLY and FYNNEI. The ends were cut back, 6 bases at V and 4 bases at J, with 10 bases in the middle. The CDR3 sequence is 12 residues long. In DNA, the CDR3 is TGTGCCAGCAGCGGACACCGATACGAGCAGTACTTC. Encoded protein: CASSGHRYEQYF.

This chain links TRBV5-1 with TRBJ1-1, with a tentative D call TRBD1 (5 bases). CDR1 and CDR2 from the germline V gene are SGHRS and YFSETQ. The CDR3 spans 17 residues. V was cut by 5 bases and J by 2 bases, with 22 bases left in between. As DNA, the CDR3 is TGCGCCAGCAGTTTTGCTACGGGGACGGCCTCTAACACTGAAGCTTTCTTT. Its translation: CASSFATGTASNTEAFF.

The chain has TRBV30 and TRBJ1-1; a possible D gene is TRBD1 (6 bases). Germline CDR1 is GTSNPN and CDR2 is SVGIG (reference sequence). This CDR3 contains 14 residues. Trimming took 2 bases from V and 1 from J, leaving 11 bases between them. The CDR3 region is CAWSQGRGNTEAFF. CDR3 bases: TGTGCCTGGAGTCAGGGGAGGGGGAACACTGAAGCTTTCTTT.

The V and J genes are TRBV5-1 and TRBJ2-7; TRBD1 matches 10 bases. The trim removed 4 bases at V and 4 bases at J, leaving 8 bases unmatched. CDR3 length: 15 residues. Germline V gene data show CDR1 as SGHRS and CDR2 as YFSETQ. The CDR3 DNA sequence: TGCGCCAGCAGCCCCGGACAGGGGGGGGCTTACGAGCAGTACTTC. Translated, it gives CASSPGQGGAYEQYF.

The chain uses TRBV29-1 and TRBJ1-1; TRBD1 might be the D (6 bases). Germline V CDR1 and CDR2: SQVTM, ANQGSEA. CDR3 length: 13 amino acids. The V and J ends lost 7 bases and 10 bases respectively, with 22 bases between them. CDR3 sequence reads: CSAWVTGLRVAFF. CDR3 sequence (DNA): TGCAGCGCCTGGGTGACAGGTCTTAGGGTAGCTTTCTTT.

The CDR3 region is CASSPQIGGYQETQYF. The CDR3 DNA follows: TGTGCCAGCAGTCCCCAGATCGGGGGGTACCAAGAGACCCAGTACTTC. The chain links TRBV28 to TRBJ2-5; TRBD2 aligns across 7 bases. Germline V lookup: CDR1 MDHEN, CDR2 SYDVKM. The CDR3 loop spans 16 amino acids. The trim removed 5 bases at V and 0 bases at J, leaving 9 bases unmatched.

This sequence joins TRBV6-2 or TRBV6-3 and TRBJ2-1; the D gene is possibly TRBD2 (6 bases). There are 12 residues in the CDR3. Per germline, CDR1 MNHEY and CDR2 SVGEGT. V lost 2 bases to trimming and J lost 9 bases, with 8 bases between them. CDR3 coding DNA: TGTGCCAGCAGTTACGGGGGGACTGAGCAGTTCTTC. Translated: CASSYGGTEQFF.

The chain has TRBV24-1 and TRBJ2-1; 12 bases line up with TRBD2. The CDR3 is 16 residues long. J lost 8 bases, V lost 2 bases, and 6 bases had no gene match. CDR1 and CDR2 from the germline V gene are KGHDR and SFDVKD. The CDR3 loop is CATSDSLAGGRDEQFF. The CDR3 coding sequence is TGTGCCACCAGTGATTCCCTAGCGGGGGGGCGGGATGAGCAGTTCTTC.

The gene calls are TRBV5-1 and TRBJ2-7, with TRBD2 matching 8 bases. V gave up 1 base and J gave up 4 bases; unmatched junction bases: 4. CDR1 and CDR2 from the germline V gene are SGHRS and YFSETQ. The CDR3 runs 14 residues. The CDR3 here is CASSLTGGPYEQYF. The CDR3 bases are TGCGCCAGCAGCTTGACGGGAGGGCCGTACGAGCAGTACTTC.

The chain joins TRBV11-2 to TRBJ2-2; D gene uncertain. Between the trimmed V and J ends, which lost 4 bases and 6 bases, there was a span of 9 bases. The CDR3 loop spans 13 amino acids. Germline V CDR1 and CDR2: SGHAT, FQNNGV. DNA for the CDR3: TGTGCCAGCAGCTGGGCCCGACCCGGGGAGCTGTTTTTT. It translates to CASSWARPGELFF.

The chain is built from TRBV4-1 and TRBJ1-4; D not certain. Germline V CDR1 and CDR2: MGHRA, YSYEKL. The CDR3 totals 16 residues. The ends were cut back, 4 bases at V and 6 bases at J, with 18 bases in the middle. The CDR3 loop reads CASSLWAQSSYEKLFF. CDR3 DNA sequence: TGCGCCAGCAGCCTGTGGGCGCAGTCTTCGTATGAAAAACTGTTTTTT.

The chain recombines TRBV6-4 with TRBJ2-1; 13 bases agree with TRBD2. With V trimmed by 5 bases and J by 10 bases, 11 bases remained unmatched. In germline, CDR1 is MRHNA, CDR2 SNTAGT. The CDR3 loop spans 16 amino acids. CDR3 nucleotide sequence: TGTGCCAGCAGTCCGGAGGGACTAGCGGGGTTATGGGAGCAGTTCTTC. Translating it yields CASSPEGLAGLWEQFF.